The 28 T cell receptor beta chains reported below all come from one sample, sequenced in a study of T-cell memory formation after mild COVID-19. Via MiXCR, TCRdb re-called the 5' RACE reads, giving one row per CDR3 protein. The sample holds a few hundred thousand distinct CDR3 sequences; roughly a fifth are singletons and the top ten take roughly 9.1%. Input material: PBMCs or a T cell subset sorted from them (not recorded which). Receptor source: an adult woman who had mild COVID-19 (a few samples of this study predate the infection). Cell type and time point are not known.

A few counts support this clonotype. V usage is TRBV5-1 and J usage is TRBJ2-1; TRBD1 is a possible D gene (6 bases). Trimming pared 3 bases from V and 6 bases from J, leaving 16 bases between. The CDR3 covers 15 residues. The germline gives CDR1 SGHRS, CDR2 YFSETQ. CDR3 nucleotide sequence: TGCGCCAGCAGCTCAGGGGACCTGGGAATCAATGAGCAGTTCTTC. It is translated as CASSSGDLGINEQFF. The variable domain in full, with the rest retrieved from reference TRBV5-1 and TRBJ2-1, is KAGVTQTPRYLIKTRGQQVTLSCSPISGHRSVSWYQQTPGQGLQFLFEYFSETQRNKGNFPGRFSGRQFSNSRSEMNVSTLELGDSALYLCASSSGDLGINEQFFGPGTRLTVL.

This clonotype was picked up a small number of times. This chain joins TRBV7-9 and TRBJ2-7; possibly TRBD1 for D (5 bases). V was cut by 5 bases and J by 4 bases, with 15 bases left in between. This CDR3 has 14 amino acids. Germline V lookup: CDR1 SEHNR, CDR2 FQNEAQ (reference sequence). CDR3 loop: CASSGGLDRYEQYF. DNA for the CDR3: TGTGCCAGCAGCGGCGGATTAGACAGATACGAGCAGTACTTC.

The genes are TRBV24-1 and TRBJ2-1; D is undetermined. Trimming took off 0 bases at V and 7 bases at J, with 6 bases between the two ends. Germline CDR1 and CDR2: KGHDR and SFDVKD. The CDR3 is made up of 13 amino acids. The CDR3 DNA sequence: TGTGCCACCAGTGATTTGTTGGGTAATGAGCAGTTCTTC. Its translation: CATSDLLGNEQFF.

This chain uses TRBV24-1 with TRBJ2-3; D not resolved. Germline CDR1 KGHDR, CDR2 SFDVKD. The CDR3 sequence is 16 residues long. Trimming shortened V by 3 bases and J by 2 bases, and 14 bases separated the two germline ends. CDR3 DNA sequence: TGTGCCACCAGTGATCCGACACCAACTATCACAGATACGCAGTATTTT. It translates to CATSDPTPTITDTQYF.

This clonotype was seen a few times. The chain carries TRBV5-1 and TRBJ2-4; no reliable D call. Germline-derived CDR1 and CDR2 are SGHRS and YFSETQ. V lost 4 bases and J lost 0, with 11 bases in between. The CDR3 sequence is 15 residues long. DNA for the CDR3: TGCGCCAGCAGCCTTGACACTTTAGCCAAAAACATTCAGTACTTC. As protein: CASSLDTLAKNIQYF.

CDR3 amino acids: CASSQNPVPFFRQFF. Written as DNA, the CDR3 is TGTGCCAGCAGCCAAAACCCAGTGCCGTTCTTCAGACAGTTCTTC. V usage is TRBV14 and J usage is TRBJ2-1; unclear D gene. The CDR3 is 15 amino acids. CDR1 is SGHDN and CDR2 is FVKESK in the germline V gene. V shed 2 bases and J shed 13 bases, with 21 bases lying between them. Filled out from reference TRBV14 and TRBJ2-1, the complete variable domain reads EAGVTQFPSHSVIEKGQTVTLRCDPISGHDNLYWYRRVMGKEIKFLLHFVKESKQDESGMPNNRFLAERTGGTYSTLKVQPAELEDSGVYFCASSQNPVPFFRQFFGPGTRLTVL.

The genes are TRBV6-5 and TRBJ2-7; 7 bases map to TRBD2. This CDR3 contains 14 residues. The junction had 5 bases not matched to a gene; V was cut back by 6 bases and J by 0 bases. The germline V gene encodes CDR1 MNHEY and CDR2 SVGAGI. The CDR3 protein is CASRSRESSYEQYF. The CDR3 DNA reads TGTGCCAGCAGATCGCGGGAGAGCTCCTACGAGCAGTACTTC.

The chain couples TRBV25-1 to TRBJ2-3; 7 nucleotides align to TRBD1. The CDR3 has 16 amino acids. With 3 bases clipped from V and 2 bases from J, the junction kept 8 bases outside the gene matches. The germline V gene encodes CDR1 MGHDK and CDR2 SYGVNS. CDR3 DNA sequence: TGTGCCAGCAGTGAGGGGACAGCGGCCTTCACAGATACGCAGTATTTT. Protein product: CASSEGTAAFTDTQYF.

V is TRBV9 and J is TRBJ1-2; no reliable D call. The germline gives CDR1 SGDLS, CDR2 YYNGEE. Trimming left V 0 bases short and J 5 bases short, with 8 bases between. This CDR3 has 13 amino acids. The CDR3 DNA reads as TGTGCCAGCAGCGTAGCTAGAGGGTATGGCTACACCTTC. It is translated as CASSVARGYGYTF.

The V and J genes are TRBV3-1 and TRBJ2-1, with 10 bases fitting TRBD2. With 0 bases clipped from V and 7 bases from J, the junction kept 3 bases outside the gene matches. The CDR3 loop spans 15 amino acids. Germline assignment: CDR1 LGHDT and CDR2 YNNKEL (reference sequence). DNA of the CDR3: TGTGCCAGCAGCCAAGAAAGGACTAGCGGTAATGAGCAGTTCTTC. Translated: CASSQERTSGNEQFF.

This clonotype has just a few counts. CDR3 sequence reads: CASSFLGSGTDTQYF. CDR3 DNA sequence: TGTGCCAGCAGTTTCCTAGGATCCGGCACAGATACGCAGTATTTT. The rearrangement links TRBV12-3 or TRBV12-4 to TRBJ2-3; D unclear. V was clipped by 3 bases and J by 1 base, with 11 bases between them. The CDR3 has 15 residues.

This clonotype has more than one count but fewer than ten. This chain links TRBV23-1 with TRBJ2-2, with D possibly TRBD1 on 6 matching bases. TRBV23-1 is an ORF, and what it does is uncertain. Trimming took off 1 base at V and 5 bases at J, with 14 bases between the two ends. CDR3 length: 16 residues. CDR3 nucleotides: TGCGCCAGCAGTCAATATGAGGGGGTTACGACCGGGGAGCTGTTTTTT. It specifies CASSQYEGVTTGELFF.

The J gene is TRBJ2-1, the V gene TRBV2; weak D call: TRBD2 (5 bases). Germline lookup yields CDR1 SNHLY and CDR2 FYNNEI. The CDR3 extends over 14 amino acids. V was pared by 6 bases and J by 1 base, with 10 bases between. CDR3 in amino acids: CASREALSYNEQFF. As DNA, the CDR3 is TGTGCCAGCAGGGAGGCCCTGTCCTACAATGAGCAGTTCTTC.

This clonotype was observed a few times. DNA for the CDR3: TGTGCCAGCAGACGTGGGAGGGGACCCCTCCACTTT. As protein: CASRRGRGPLHF. This chain joins TRBV7-9 and TRBJ1-6; perhaps TRBD1 as D (5 bases). The ends were cut back, 6 bases at V and 12 bases at J, with 12 bases in the middle. The CDR3 is 12 amino acids. CDR1 is SEHNR and CDR2 is FQNEAQ in the germline V gene (reference sequence).

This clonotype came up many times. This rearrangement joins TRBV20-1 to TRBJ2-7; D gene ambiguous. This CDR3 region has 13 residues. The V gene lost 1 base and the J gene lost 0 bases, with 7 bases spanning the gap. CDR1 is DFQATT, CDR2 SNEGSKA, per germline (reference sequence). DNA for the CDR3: TGCAGTGCTAGAGCAACAGCCTCCTACGAGCAGTACTTC. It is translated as CSARATASYEQYF.

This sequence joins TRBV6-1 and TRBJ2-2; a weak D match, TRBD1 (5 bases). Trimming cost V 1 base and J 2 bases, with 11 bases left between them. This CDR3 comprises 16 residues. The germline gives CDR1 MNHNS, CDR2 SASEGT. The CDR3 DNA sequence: TGTGCCAGCAGTGAAGGGGGAAGGGGCAACACCGGGGAGCTGTTTTTT. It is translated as CASSEGGRGNTGELFF.

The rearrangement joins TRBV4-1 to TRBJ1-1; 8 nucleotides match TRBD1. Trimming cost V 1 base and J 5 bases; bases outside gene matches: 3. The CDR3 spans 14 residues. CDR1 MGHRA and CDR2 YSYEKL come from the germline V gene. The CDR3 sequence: CASSQVDRGTEAFF. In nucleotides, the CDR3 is TGCGCCAGCAGCCAAGTCGACAGGGGAACTGAAGCTTTCTTT.

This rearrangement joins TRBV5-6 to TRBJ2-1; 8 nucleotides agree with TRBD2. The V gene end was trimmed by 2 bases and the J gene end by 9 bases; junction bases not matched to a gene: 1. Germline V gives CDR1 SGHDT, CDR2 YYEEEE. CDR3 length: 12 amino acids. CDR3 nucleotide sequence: TGTGCCAGCAGCTTCGGGGGGGTTGAGCAGTTCTTC. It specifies CASSFGGVEQFF.

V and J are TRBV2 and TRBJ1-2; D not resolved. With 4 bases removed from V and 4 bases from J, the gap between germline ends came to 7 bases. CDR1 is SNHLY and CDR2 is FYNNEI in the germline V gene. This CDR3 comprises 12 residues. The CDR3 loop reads CASSVQAYGYTF. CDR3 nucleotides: TGTGCCAGCAGTGTGCAGGCCTATGGCTACACCTTC.

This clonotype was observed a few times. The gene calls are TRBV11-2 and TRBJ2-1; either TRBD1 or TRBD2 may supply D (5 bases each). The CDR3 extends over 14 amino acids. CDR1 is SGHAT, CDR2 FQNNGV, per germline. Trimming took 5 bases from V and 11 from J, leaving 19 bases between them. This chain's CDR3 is CASSPSSGPGKQFF. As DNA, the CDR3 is TGTGCCAGCAGCCCCTCCTCAGGGCCGGGAAAGCAGTTCTTC.

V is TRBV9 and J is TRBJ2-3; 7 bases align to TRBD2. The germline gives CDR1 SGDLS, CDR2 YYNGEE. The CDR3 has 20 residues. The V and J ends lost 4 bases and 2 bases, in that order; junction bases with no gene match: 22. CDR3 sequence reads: CASSRGASGTTALHTDTQYF. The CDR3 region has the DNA TGTGCCAGCAGCCGCGGGGCAAGCGGGACGACCGCGTTACACACAGATACGCAGTATTTT.

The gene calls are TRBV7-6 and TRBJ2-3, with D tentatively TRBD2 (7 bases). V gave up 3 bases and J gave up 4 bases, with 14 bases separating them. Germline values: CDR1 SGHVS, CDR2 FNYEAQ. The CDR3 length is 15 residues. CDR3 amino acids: CASSFSGGHADTQYF. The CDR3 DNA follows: TGTGCCAGCAGCTTTTCCGGGGGGCATGCAGATACGCAGTATTTT.

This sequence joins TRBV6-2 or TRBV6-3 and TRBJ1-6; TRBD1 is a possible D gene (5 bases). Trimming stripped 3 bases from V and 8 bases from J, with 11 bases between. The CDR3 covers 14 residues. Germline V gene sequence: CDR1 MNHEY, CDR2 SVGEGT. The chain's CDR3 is CASSYGHGDSPLHF. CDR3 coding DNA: TGTGCCAGCAGTTATGGACATGGGGATTCACCCCTCCACTTT.

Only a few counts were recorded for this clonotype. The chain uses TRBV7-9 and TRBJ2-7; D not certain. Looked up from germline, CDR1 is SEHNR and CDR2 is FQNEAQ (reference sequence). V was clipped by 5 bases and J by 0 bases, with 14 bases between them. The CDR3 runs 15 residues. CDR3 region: CASSPAGRGSYEQYF. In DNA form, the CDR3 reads TGTGCCAGCAGCCCAGCAGGAAGAGGCTCCTACGAGCAGTACTTC.

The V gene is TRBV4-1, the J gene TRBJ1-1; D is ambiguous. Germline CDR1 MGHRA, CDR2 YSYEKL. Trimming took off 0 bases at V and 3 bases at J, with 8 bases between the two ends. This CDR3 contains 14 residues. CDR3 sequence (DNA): TGCGCCAGCAGCCAAGATCCCACCTACACTGAAGCTTTCTTT. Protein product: CASSQDPTYTEAFF.

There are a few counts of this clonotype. The CDR3 region is CASSPSGIDEQFF. Here the CDR3 DNA reads TGTGCCAGCTCACCTAGCGGGATCGATGAGCAGTTCTTC. The chain has TRBV18 and TRBJ2-1; 8 bases align to TRBD2. CDR3 length: 13 residues. CDR1 KGHSH and CDR2 LQKENI come from the germline V gene. V dropped 3 bases and J dropped 8; count of bases not matched to a gene: 3.

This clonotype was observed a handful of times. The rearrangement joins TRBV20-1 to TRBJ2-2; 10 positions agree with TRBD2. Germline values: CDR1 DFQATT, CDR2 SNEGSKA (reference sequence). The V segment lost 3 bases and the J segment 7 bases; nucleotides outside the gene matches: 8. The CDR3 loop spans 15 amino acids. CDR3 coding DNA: TGCAGTGCTAGCCCCGGGACTAGCGCGAGCGGGGAGCTGTTTTTT. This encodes CSASPGTSASGELFF.

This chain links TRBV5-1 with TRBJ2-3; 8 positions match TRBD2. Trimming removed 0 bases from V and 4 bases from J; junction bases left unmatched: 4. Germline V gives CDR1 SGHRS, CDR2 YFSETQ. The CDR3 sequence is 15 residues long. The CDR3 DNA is TGCGCCAGCAGCTTGGGAGCGGGAGTTCCAGATACGCAGTATTTT. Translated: CASSLGAGVPDTQYF.